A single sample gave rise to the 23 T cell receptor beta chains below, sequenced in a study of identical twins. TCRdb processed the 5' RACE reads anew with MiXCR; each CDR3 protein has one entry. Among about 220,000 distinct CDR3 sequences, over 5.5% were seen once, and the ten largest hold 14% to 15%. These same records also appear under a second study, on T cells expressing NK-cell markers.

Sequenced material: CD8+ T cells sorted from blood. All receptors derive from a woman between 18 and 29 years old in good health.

This CDR3 is CASSQVFGANVLTF. CDR3 coding DNA: TGCGCCAGCAGCCAAGTCTTTGGGGCCAACGTCCTGACTTTC. The V gene is TRBV4-3, the J gene TRBJ2-6; no clear D. V lost 1 base, J lost 3 bases, and 4 bases lay in between. Germline CDR1 reads LGHNA; CDR2 reads YSLEER. This CDR3 has 14 amino acids.

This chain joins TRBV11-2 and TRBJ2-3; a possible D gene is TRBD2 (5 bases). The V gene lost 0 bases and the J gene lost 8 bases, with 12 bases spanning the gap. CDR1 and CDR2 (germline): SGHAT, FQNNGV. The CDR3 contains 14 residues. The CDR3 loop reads CASSLDPTTGTQYF. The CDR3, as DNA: TGTGCCAGCAGCTTAGATCCGACTACCGGTACGCAGTATTTT.

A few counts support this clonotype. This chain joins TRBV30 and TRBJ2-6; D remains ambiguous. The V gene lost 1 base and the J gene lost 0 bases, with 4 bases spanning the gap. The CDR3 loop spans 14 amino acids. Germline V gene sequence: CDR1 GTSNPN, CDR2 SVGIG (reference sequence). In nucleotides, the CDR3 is TGTGCCTGGAGTGGGGGCTCTGGGGCCAACGTCCTGACTTTC. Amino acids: CAWSGGSGANVLTF. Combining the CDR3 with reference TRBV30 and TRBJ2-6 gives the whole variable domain SQTIHQWPATLVQPVGSPLSLECTVEGTSNPNLYWYRQAAGRGLQLLFYSVGIGQISSEVPQNLSASRPQDRQFILSSKKLLLSDSGFYLCAWSGGSGANVLTFGAGSRLTVL.

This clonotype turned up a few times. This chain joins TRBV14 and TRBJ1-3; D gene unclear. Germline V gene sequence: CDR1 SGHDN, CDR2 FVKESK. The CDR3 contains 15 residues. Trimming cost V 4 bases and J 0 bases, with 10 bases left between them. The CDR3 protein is CASSPFVSSGNTIYF. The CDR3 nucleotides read TGTGCCAGCAGCCCTTTTGTGAGCTCTGGAAACACCATATATTTT.

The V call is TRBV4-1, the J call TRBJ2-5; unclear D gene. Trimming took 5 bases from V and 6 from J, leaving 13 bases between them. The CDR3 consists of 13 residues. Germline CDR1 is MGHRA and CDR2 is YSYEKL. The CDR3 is CASSGPIKKTQYF. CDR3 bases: TGCGCCAGCAGCGGCCCTATTAAGAAGACCCAGTACTTC.

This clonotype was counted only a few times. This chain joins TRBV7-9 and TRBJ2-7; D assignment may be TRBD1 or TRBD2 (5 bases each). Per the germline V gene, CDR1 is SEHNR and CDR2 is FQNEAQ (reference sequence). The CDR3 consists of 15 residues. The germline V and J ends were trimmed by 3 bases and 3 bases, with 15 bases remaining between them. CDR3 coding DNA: TGTGCCAGCAGCTTCCCGAGGGGAAGGGTCTACGAGCAGTACTTC. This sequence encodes CASSFPRGRVYEQYF.

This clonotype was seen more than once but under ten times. CDR3 nucleotide sequence: TGCGCCAGCAGCCTCCGGGACGTATCCTACGAGCAGTACTTC. Protein sequence: CASSLRDVSYEQYF. V usage is TRBV4-1 and J usage is TRBJ2-7; perhaps D is TRBD1 or TRBD2 (5 bases each). CDR3 length: 14 amino acids. The V and J ends lost 4 bases and 1 base respectively, with 11 bases between them. Germline loops: CDR1 MGHRA, CDR2 YSYEKL.

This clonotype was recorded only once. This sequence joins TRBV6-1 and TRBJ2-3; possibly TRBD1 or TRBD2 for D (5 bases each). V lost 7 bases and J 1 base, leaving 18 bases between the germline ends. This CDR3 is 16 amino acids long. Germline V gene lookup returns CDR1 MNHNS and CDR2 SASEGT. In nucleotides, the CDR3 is TGTGCCAGCAATCCGGGACCGAATTCCCGCACAGATACGCAGTATTTT. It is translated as CASNPGPNSRTDTQYF.

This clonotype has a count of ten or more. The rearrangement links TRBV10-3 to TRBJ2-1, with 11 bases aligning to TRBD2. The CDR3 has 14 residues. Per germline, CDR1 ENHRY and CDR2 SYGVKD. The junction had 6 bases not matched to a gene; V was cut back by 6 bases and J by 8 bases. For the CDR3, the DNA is TGTGCCATCAGCCTAGCGGGGGGTTTCGATGAGCAGTTCTTC. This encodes CAISLAGGFDEQFF.

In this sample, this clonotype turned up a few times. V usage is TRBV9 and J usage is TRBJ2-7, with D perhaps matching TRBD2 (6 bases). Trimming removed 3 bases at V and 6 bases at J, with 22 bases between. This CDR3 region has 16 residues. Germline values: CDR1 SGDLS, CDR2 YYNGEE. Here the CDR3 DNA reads TGTGCCAGCAGCGCAATATCCTCGGGGGTCGTGGGCGAGCAGTACTTC. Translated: CASSAISSGVVGEQYF.

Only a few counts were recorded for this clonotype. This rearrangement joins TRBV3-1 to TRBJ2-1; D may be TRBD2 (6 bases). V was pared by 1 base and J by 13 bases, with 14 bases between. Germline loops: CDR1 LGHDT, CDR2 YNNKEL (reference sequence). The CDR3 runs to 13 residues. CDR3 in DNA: TGTGCCAGCAGCCAAGTGTTTAGGGGACTCCAGTTCTTC. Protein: CASSQVFRGLQFF.

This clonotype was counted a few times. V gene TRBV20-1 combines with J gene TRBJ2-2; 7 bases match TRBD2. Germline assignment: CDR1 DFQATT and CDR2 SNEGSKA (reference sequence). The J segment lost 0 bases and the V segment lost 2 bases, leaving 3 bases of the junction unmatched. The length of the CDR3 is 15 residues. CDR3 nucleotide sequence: TGCAGTGCTAGATATAGCGGGTCGAACACCGGGGAGCTGTTTTTT. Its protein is CSARYSGSNTGELFF.

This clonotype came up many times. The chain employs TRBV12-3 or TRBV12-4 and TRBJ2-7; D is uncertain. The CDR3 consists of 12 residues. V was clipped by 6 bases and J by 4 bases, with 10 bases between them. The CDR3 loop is CASSVDLYEQYF. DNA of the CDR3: TGTGCCAGCAGCGTCGACTTGTACGAGCAGTACTTC.

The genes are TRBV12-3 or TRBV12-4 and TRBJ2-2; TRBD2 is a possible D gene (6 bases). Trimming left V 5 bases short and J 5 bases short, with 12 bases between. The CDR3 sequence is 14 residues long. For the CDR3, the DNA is TGTGCCAGCAGTGCGGGATTGAGTACCGGGGAGCTGTTTTTT. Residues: CASSAGLSTGELFF.

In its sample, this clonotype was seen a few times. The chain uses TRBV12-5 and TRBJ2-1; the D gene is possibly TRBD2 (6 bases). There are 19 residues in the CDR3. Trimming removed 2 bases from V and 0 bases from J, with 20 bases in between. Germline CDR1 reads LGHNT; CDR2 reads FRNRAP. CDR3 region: CASGLSIGSDSSSYNEQFF. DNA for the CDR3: TGTGCTAGTGGTTTGTCTATCGGGAGCGACTCTAGCTCCTACAATGAGCAGTTCTTC.

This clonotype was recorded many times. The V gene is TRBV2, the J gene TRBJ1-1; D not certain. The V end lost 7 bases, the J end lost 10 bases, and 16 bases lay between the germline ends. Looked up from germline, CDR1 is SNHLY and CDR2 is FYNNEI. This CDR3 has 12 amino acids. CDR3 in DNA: TGTGCCAGCACGGTCGGGTCAGTCGGAGCTTTCTTT. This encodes CASTVGSVGAFF.

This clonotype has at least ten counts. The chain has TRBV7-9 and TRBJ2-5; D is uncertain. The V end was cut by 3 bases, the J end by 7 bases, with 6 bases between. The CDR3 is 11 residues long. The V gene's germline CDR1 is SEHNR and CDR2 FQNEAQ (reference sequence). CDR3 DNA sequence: TGTGCCAGCAGCTTGGTGGGGACCCAGTACTTC. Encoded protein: CASSLVGTQYF.

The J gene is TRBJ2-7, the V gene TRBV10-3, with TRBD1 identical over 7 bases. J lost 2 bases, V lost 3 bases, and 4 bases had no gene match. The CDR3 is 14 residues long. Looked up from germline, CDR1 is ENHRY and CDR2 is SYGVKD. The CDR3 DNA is TGTGCCATCAGTGATGACGACAGGGCCTACGAGCAGTACTTC. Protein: CAISDDDRAYEQYF.

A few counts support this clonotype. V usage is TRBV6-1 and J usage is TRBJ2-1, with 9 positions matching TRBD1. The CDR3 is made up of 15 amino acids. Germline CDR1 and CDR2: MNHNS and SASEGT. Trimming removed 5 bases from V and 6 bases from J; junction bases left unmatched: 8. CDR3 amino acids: CASSMDRGGGNEQFF. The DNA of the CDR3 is TGTGCCAGCAGTATGGACAGGGGTGGGGGCAATGAGCAGTTCTTC.

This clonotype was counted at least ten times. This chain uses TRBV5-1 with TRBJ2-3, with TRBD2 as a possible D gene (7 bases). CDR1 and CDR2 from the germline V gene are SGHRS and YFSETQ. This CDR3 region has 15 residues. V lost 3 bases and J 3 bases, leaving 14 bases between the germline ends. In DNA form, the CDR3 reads TGCGCCAGCAGCTCGCTCGAGGGGGGGACAGATACGCAGTATTTT. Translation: CASSSLEGGTDTQYF.

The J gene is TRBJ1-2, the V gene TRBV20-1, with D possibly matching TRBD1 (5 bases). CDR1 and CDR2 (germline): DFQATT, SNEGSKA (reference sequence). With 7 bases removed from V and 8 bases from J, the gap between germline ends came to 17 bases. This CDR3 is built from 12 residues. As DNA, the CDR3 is TGCAGTGTTAGTGAGGGGACTGGAGGCTACACCTTC. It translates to CSVSEGTGGYTF.

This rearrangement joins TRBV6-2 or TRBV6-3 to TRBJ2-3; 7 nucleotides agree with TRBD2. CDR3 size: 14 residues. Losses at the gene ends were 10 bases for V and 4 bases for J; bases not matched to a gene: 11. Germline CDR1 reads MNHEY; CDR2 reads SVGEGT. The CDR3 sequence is CATWTSSDSDTQYF. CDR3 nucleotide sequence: TGTGCCACCTGGACTAGTAGTGATTCAGATACGCAGTATTTT.

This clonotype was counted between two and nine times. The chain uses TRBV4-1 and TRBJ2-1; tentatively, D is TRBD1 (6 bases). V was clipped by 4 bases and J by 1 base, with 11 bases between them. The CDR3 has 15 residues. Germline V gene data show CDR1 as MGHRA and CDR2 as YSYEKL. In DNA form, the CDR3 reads TGCGCCAGCAGCCCCTCGACAGGTTCCTACAATGAGCAGTTCTTC. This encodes CASSPSTGSYNEQFF.